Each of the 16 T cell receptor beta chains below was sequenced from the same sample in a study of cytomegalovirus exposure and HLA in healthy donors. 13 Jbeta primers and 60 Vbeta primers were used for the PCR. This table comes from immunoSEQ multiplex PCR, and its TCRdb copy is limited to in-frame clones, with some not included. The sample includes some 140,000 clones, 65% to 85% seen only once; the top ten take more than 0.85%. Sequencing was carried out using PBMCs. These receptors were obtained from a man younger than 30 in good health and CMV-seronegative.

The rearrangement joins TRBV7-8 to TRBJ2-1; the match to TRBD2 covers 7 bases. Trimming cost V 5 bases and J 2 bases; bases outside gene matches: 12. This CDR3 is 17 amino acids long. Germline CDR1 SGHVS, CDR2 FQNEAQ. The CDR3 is CASSPLPGTTPYNEQFF. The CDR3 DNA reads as TGTGCCAGCAGCCCCCTCCCCGGGACTACACCCTACAATGAGCAGTTCTTC.

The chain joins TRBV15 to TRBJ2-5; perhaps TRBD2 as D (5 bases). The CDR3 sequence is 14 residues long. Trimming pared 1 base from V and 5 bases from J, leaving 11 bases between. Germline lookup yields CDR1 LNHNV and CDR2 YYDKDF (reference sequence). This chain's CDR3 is CATSRVTPGETQYF. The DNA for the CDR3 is TGTGCCACCAGCAGAGTGACCCCGGGGGAGACCCAGTACTTC.

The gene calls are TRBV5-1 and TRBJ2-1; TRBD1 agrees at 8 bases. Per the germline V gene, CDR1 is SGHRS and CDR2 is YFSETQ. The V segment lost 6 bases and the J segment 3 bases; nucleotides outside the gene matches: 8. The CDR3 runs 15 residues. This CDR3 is CASTNQGAIYNEQFF. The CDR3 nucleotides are TGCGCCAGCACCAACCAGGGGGCTATCTACAATGAGCAGTTCTTC.

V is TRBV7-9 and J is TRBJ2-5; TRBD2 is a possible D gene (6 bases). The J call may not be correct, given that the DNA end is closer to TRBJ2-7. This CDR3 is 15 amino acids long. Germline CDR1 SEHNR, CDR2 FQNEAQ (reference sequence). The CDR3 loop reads CASSSPSPGDDEQYF. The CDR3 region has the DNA TGTGCCAGCAGCTCCCCCTCCCCGGGAGACGACGAGCAGTACTTC.

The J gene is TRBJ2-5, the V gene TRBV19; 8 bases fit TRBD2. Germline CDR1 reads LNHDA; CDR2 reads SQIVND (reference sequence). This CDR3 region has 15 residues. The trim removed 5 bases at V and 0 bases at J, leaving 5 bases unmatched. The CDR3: CASSSAGDHQETQYF. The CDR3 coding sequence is TGTGCCAGTAGTTCAGCGGGGGACCACCAAGAGACCCAGTACTTC.

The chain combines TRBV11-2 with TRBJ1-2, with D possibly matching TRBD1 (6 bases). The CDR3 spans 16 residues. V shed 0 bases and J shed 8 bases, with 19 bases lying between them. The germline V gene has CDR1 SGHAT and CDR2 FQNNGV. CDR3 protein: CASSLEEIGLQGGYTF. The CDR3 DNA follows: TGTGCCAGCAGCTTAGAGGAGATCGGCCTTCAGGGGGGCTACACCTTC.

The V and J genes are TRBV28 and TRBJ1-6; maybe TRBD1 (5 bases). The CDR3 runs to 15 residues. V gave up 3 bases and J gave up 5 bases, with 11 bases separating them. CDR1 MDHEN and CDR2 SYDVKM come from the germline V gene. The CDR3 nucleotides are TGTGCCAGCAGTTTGACCAGGGCCCATAATTCACCCCTCCACTTT. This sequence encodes CASSLTRAHNSPLHF.

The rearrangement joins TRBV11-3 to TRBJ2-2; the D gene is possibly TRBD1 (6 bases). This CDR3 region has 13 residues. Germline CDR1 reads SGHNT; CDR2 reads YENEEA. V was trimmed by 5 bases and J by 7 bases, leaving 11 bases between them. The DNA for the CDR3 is TGTGCCAGCAGCCGGACAGTGGGCGGGGAGCTGTTTTTT. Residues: CASSRTVGGELFF.

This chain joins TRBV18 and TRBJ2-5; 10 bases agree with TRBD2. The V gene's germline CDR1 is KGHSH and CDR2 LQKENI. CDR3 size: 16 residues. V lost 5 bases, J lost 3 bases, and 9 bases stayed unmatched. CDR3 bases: TGTGCCAGCTCAACCAAAAGCGGGGGGGCGAAAGAGACCCAGTACTTC. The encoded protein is CASSTKSGGAKETQYF.

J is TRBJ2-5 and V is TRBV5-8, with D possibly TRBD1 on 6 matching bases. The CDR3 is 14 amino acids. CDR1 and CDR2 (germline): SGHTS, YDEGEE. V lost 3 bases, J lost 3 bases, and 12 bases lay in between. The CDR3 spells CASSSQDSEETQYF. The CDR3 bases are TGTGCCAGCAGCTCACAGGACAGCGAAGAGACCCAGTACTTC.

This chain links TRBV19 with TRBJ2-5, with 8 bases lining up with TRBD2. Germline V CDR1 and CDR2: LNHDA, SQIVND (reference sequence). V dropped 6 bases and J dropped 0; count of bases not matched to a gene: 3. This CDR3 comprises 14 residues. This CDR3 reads CASRSGGNQETQYF. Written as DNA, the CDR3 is TGTGCCAGTAGAAGCGGGGGAAACCAAGAGACCCAGTACTTC.

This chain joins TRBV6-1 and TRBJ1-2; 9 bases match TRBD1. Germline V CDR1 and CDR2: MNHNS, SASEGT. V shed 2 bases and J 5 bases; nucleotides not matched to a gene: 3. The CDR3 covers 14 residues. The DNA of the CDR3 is TGTGCCAGCAGTGAACAAGACAGGGGGTATGGCTACACCTTC. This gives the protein CASSEQDRGYGYTF.

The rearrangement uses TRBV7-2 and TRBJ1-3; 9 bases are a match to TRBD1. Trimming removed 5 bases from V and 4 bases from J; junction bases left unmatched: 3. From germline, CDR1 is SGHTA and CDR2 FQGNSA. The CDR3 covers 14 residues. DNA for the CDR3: TGTGCCAGCAGCAGGACAGGGGACGGAAACACCATATATTTT. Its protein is CASSRTGDGNTIYF.

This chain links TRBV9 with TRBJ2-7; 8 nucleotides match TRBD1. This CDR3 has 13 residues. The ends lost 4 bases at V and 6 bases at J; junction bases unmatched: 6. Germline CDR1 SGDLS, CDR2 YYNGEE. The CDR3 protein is CASSPRTGFEQYF. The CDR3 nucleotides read TGTGCCAGCAGCCCCCGGACAGGGTTCGAGCAGTACTTC.

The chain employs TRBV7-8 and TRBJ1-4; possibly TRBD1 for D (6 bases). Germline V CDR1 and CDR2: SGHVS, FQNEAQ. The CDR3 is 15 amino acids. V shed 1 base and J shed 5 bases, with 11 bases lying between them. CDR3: CASSLDNRVNEKLFF. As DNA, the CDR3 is TGTGCCAGCAGCTTAGATAACAGGGTGAATGAAAAACTGTTTTTT.

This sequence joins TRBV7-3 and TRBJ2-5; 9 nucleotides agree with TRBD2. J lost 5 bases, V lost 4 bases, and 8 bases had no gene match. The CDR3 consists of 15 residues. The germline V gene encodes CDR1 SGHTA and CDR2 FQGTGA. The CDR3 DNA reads TGTGCCAGCAGCTCGAGCGGGGGGACTGGGGAGACCCAGTACTTC. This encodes CASSSSGGTGETQYF.